This entry lists 22 T cell receptor beta chains sequenced from one sample in a study of cytomegalovirus exposure and HLA in healthy donors. The PCR had 60 Vbeta and 13 Jbeta primers. The method was immunoSEQ multiplex PCR; TCRdb's version includes in-frame clones alone and lacks a portion of them. The sample holds 200,000 to 250,000 clones, roughly 84% seen once. The sequencing input was PBMCs. These receptors came from a girl aged 10 to 17 in good health and CMV-seronegative.

Points on this clone: Sequence at one end of the junction differs from germline and may be a read error. V usage is TRBV7-9 and J usage is TRBJ2-7; TRBD2 agrees at 8 bases. The CDR3 consists of 16 residues. CDR1 is SEHNR, CDR2 FQNEAQ, per germline (reference sequence). CDR3 amino acids: CSSSFKEREPSYEQYF. The CDR3 bases are TGTTCCAGCAGCTTTAAGGAGCGGGAGCCGTCCTACGAGCAGTACTTC. The complete variable domain, with remaining parts taken from reference TRBV7-9 and TRBJ2-7, reads DTGVSQNPRHKITKRGQNVTFRCDPISEHNRLYWYRQTLGQGPEFLTYFQNEAQLEKSRLLSDRFSAERPKGSFSTLEIQRTEQGDSAMYLCSSSFKEREPSYEQYFGPGTRLTVT.

The chain couples TRBV28 to TRBJ1-1; D perhaps matches TRBD1 (5 bases). The CDR3 is 13 amino acids. Between the trimmed V and J ends, which lost 6 bases and 1 base, there was a span of 9 bases. The germline CDR1 and CDR2 sequences are MDHEN and SYDVKM. This CDR3 is CASRRGGNTEAFF. Written as DNA, the CDR3 is TGTGCCAGCAGGCGGGGGGGGAACACTGAAGCTTTCTTT. Full variable domain (missing parts from reference TRBV28 and TRBJ1-1): DVKVTQSSRYLVKRTGEKVFLECVQDMDHENMFWYRQDPGLGLRLIYFSYDVKMKEKGDIPEGYSVSREKKERFSLILESASTNQTSMYLCASRRGGNTEAFFGQGTRLTVV.

This rearrangement joins TRBV4-2 to TRBJ2-5, with TRBD1 identical over 7 bases. V lost 4 bases, J lost 2 bases, and 7 bases stayed unmatched. The CDR3 covers 15 residues. Germline V gene lookup returns CDR1 LGHNA and CDR2 YNFKEQ. The CDR3 sequence: CASSRVGQKQETQYF. CDR3 sequence (DNA): TGTGCCAGCAGCCGAGTGGGACAGAAACAAGAGACCCAGTACTTC.

This sequence joins TRBV28 and TRBJ1-3; D may be TRBD1 (5 bases). The CDR3 is 14 amino acids. Germline V gene data show CDR1 as MDHEN and CDR2 as SYDVKM. Trimming took off 8 bases at V and 4 bases at J, with 15 bases between the two ends. The CDR3 protein is CASWGGLGGNTIYF. For the CDR3, the DNA is TGTGCCAGCTGGGGCGGCCTGGGGGGAAACACCATATATTTT.

The genes are TRBV28 and TRBJ2-7; possibly TRBD1 for D (6 bases). Trimming took 6 bases from V and 1 from J, leaving 22 bases between them. The CDR3 is made up of 17 amino acids. Germline V gene lookup returns CDR1 MDHEN and CDR2 SYDVKM. The chain's CDR3 is CASSIVLGASKSYEQYF. CDR3 DNA: TGTGCCAGCAGCATCGTCCTGGGGGCTAGCAAGTCCTACGAGCAGTACTTC.

The rearrangement uses TRBV7-9 and TRBJ1-1; tentative D call: TRBD1 (5 bases). CDR3 length: 16 residues. Germline V CDR1 and CDR2: SEHNR, FQNEAQ (reference sequence). The V end lost 1 base, the J end lost 1 base, and 13 bases lay between the germline ends. The CDR3 sequence is CASSLDKTAKNTEAFF. The CDR3 nucleotides are TGTGCCAGCAGCTTAGATAAGACAGCTAAGAACACTGAAGCTTTCTTT.

The chain combines TRBV29-1 with TRBJ1-4; 10 bases agree with TRBD1. The V segment lost 5 bases and the J segment 0 bases; nucleotides outside the gene matches: 12. This CDR3 comprises 18 residues. CDR1 SQVTM and CDR2 ANQGSEA come from the germline V gene. The CDR3 DNA sequence: TGCAGCGTTTCGCCTACTCGGGACAGGGGCTCAACTAATGAAAAACTGTTTTTT. It is translated as CSVSPTRDRGSTNEKLFF.

The chain carries TRBV11-2 and TRBJ1-4, with unresolved D. CDR1 is SGHAT, CDR2 FQNNGV, per germline. The germline V and J ends were trimmed by 1 base and 5 bases, with 5 bases remaining between them. This CDR3 has 13 residues. In DNA form, the CDR3 reads TGTGCCAGCAGCTTAGGAGAAAATGAAAAACTGTTTTTT. Protein: CASSLGENEKLFF.

The V and J genes are TRBV28 and TRBJ1-1; 10 bases fit TRBD1. Trimming at V came to 2 bases and at J to 12 bases, leaving 6 bases not matched to a gene. Germline CDR1 reads MDHEN; CDR2 reads SYDVKM. CDR3 length: 13 amino acids. CDR3 coding DNA: TGTGCCAGCAGTTTAGGAGGGGACAGGGGACCTTTCTTT. Translating gives CASSLGGDRGPFF.

A single count supports this clone. At one boundary the junction diverges from the germline segment, which might be a read error. Written as DNA, the CDR3 is TGTTCCAGCAGCAACCCTGATTGGGTCAGGCACTATGGCTACACCTTC. Protein sequence: CSSSNPDWVRHYGYTF. The chain links TRBV7-9 to TRBJ1-2; unclear D gene. Per the germline V gene, CDR1 is SEHNR and CDR2 is FQNEAQ (reference sequence). This CDR3 is built from 16 residues.

This clone was detected only a few times. J is TRBJ2-1 and V is TRBV5-1, with D maybe TRBD2 (5 bases). The V and J ends lost 0 bases and 3 bases respectively, with 10 bases between them. Germline CDR1 SGHRS, CDR2 YFSETQ. CDR3 size: 15 residues. CDR3 coding DNA: TGCGCCAGCAGCTTGGCCGCCGGGAACTACAATGAGCAGTTCTTC. It specifies CASSLAAGNYNEQFF.

This chain uses TRBV11-2 with TRBJ1-2; possibly TRBD1 for D (6 bases). The CDR3 is 14 amino acids. Trimming cost V 7 bases and J 3 bases, with 15 bases left between them. Germline lookup yields CDR1 SGHAT and CDR2 FQNNGV. CDR3 sequence (DNA): TGTGCCAGCAACCAGATCAGGGGCGACTATGGCTACACCTTC. As protein: CASNQIRGDYGYTF.

The chain combines TRBV4-3 with TRBJ1-6; D ambiguous. The CDR3 contains 16 residues. Germline lookup yields CDR1 LGHNA and CDR2 YSLEER. V shed 1 base and J shed 9 bases, with 16 bases lying between them. CDR3 bases: TGCGCCAGCAGCCAAGGACGTCGACAAAGTTCTTCACCCCTCCACTTT. Translation: CASSQGRRQSSSPLHF.

This clone came up once. V is TRBV6-5 and J is TRBJ2-7; the match to TRBD2 covers 7 bases. From germline, CDR1 is MNHEY and CDR2 SVGAGI. The trim removed 4 bases at V and 3 bases at J, leaving 9 bases unmatched. There are 15 residues in the CDR3. The CDR3 DNA follows: TGTGCCAGCAGTTCGGGGGGAGCGACCCGCTACGAGCAGTACTTC. Protein product: CASSSGGATRYEQYF.

This CDR3 reads CASSISPNTGELFF. In nucleotides, the CDR3 is TGTGCCAGTAGTATTAGCCCGAACACCGGGGAGCTGTTTTTT. V and J are TRBV19 and TRBJ2-2, with unresolved D. The CDR3 runs to 14 residues. Per germline, CDR1 LNHDA and CDR2 SQIVND (reference sequence). Trimming took 3 bases from V and 0 from J, leaving 5 bases between them.

The chain is built from TRBV11-2 and TRBJ1-1; perhaps TRBD1 as D (5 bases). Germline CDR1 and CDR2: SGHAT and FQNNGV. This CDR3 is built from 14 residues. Trimming stripped 6 bases from V and 5 bases from J, with 16 bases between. The CDR3 DNA reads TGTGCCAGCAGAATAGCGGAGGGGCGGACTGAAGCTTTCTTT. Amino acid sequence: CASRIAEGRTEAFF. The variable domain in full, with the rest retrieved from reference TRBV11-2 and TRBJ1-1, is EAGVAQSPRYKIIEKRQSVAFWCNPISGHATLYWYQQILGQGPKLLIQFQNNGVVDDSQLPKDRFSAERLKGVDSTLKIQPAKLEDSAVYLCASRIAEGRTEAFFGQGTRLTVV.

The chain recombines TRBV19 with TRBJ2-4; TRBD2 matches at 7 bases. With 5 bases clipped from V and 0 bases from J, the junction kept 16 bases outside the gene matches. Germline CDR1 reads LNHDA; CDR2 reads SQIVND (reference sequence). This CDR3 is 19 amino acids long. CDR3 loop: CASSASGGGGPIAKNIQYF. CDR3 DNA: TGTGCCAGTAGTGCCTCCGGCGGCGGGGGACCCATAGCCAAAAACATTCAGTACTTC.

This chain connects TRBV7-2 to TRBJ2-7; TRBD2 agrees at 8 bases. V gave up 0 bases and J gave up 1 base; unmatched junction bases: 2. This CDR3 contains 15 residues. From germline, CDR1 is SGHTA and CDR2 FQGNSA. In DNA form, the CDR3 reads TGTGCCAGCAGCTTAGCTAGCGGGGTGTCCTACGAGCAGTACTTC. Translating it yields CASSLASGVSYEQYF.

This chain links TRBV7-3 with TRBJ2-1; D gene ambiguous. CDR1 is SGHTA, CDR2 FQGTGA, per germline. The CDR3 totals 15 residues. Trimming removed 0 bases from V and 9 bases from J, with 15 bases in between. The CDR3 DNA reads as TGTGCCAGCAGCTTAACCATCCTTCCTTTGGCTGAGCAGTTCTTC. It encodes CASSLTILPLAEQFF.

The V call is TRBV27, the J call TRBJ1-2; 8 bases line up with TRBD1. This CDR3 spans 18 amino acids. V shed 4 bases and J 0 bases; nucleotides not matched to a gene: 13. Germline V gene sequence: CDR1 MNHEY, CDR2 SMNVEV (reference sequence). Here the CDR3 reads CASSSIRGQGYSNYGYTF. CDR3 in DNA: TGTGCCAGCAGTTCGATAAGAGGACAGGGATATTCTAACTATGGCTACACCTTC.

The chain joins TRBV6-5 to TRBJ1-2; the D gene is possibly TRBD1 (5 bases). The CDR3 has 15 residues. Trimming took 6 bases from V and 2 from J, leaving 16 bases between them. The germline V gene has CDR1 MNHEY and CDR2 SVGAGI. DNA of the CDR3: TGTGCCAGCAGCCTTACGCAGGGTTTCAACTATGGCTACACCTTC. It yields the protein CASSLTQGFNYGYTF.

CDR3 nucleotide sequence: TGTGCCAGCAGGCCACAGGGGAACACCGGGGAGCTGTTTTTT. Its protein is CASRPQGNTGELFF. V gene TRBV28 combines with J gene TRBJ2-2, with D possibly being TRBD1 (6 bases). Germline CDR1 reads MDHEN; CDR2 reads SYDVKM. This CDR3 region has 14 residues. V was cut by 6 bases and J by 1 base, with 9 bases left in between.